What follows describes a single T cell receptor (beta chain). The antigen remains unidentified. Germline CDR1 is MGHDK and CDR2 is SYGVNS. The CDR3 consists of 15 residues. V lost 5 bases, J lost 3 bases, and 14 bases lay in between. This entry belongs to a study of shared clonotypes between healthy human individuals. Study-wide points: In contrast to clonotypes shared by all four donors, non-shared clonotypes had lower generation probabilities.

TCRdb's table, derived via immunoSEQ multiplex PCR, lists solely in-frame clones and lacks some. Of fewer than 3 million clones detected, under 95% appear once; the ten largest clones hold about 0.41%. The chain is built from TRBV25-1 and TRBJ1-3, with TRBD1 as a possible D gene (6 bases). Sequencing was done on a sample of naive CD4+ T cells from PBMCs. The subset denotes: CD45RA+ positively selected. The receptor's source is a young man in good health. Some clones in this sample may be carry-over from other donors' samples. This chain's CDR3 is CASSFPGANGNTIYF. In nucleotides, the CDR3 is TGTGCCAGCAGTTTTCCGGGGGCTAATGGAAACACCATATATTTT. The full variable domain, with the rest looked up from reference TRBV25-1 and TRBJ1-3, is EADIYQTPRYLVIGTGKKITLECSQTMGHDKMYWYQQDPGMELHLIHYSYGVNSTEKGDLSSESTVSRIRTEHFPLTLESARPSHTSQYLCASSFPGANGNTIYFGEGSWLTVV.